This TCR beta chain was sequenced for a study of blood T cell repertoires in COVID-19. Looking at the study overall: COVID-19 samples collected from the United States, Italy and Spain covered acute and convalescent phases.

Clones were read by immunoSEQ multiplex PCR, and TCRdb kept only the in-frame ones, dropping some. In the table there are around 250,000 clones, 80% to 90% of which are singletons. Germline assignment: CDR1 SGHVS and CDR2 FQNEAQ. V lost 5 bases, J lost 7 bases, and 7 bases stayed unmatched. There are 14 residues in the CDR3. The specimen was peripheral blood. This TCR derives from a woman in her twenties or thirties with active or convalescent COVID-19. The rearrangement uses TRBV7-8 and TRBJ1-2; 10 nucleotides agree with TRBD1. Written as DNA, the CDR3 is TGTGCCAGCAGCCAAGGACAGGGGGAAAGTGGCTACACCTTC. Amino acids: CASSQGQGESGYTF.